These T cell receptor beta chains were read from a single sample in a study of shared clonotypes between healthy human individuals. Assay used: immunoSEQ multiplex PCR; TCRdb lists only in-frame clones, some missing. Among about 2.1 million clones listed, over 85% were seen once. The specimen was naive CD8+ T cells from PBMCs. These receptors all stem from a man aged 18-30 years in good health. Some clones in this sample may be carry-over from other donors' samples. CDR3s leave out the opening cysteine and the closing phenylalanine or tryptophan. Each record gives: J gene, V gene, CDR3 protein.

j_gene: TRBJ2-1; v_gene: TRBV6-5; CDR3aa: ASSYSGLAAYNEQF
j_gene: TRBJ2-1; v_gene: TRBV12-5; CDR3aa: ASGLGGLNEQF
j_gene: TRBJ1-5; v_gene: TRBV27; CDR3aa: ASSPGTAGNQPQH
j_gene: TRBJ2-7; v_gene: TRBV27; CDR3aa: ASRWQGAPYEQY
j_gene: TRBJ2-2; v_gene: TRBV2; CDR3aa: ASKKTSGRVANTGELF
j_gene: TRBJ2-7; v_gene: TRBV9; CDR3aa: ASSPAGTPGYEQY
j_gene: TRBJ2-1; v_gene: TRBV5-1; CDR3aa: ASSLGQGFYNEQF
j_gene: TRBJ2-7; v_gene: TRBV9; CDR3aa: ASSVASGNSYEQY
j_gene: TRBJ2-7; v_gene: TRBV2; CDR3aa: ARGEQGHYEQY
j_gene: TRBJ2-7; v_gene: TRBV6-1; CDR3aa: ASSEGDGGPYEQY
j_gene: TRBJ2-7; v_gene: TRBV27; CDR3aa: ASSGTGGHEQY
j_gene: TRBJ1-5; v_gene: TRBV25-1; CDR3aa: ASSPRGSNQPQH
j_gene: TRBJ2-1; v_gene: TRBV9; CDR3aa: ASSVEGEDEQF
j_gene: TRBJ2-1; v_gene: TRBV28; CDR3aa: ASSLTDSYNEQF
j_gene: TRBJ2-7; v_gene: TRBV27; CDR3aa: ASSLRGVESYEQY
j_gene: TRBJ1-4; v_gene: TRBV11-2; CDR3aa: ASSLVPVDEKLF
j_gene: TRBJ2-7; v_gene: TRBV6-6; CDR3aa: ASRHEAGLHEQY
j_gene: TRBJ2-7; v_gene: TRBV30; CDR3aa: AWSGARVFYEQY
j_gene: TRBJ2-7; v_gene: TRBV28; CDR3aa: ASRPSGGSYEQY
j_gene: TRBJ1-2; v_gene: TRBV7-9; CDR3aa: ASSLPLPGRQEGYT
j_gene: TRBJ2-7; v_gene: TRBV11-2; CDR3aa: ASSPRTTPSYEQY
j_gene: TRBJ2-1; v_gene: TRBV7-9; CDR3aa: ASSPKAPGAYNEQF
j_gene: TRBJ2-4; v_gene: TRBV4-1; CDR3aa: ASSQVGHDIQY
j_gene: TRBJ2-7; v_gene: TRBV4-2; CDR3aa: ASSHNRGSYEQY
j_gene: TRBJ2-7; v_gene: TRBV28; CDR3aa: ASSSLNYEQY
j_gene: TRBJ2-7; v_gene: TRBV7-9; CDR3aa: AIGVELYEQY
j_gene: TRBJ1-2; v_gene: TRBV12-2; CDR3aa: VSVQGGGGYT
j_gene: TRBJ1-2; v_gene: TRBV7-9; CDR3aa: ASSLSGQGIYGYT
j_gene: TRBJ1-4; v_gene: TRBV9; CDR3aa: ASSVGGPTANEKLF
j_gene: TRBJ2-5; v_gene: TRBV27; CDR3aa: ASSLGSGIETQY
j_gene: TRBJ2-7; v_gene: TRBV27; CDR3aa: ASSFQGPYEQY
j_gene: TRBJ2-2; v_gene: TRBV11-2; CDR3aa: ASSSRGASDTGELF
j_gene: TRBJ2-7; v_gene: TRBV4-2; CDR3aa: ASSQVGFGGEQY
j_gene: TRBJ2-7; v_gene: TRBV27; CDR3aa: ASGVITGEQY
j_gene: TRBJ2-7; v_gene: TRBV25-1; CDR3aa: ASSESGRAEQY
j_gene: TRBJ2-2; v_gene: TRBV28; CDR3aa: ASSPGLAGETGELF
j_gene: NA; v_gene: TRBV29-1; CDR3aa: SVVGVFREQY
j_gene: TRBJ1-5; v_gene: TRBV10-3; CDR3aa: AISDGGLYSNQPQH
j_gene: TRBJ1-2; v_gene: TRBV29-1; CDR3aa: SVEDPGGGYGYT
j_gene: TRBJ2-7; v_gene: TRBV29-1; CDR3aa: SVEIPSGWTSVGEQY